This T cell receptor (beta chain) was recorded in a study of technical replicates of blood from a handful of donors. Assay: immunoSEQ multiplex PCR; the TCRdb copy retains only in-frame clones and omits some. The sample contains over 85,000 clones, approximately 96% of which appear only once. Per the germline V gene, CDR1 is SGHDN and CDR2 is FVKESK. V was shortened by 3 bases and J by 0 bases, with 6 bases between the two germline ends. The CDR3 has 14 residues. Only one count was recorded for this clone. Sequenced input: T cells isolated from PBMCs. The chain joins TRBV14 to TRBJ2-1; D is uncertain. The sequence came from a human donor in good health. The CDR3: CASSQRSSYNEQFF. For the CDR3, the DNA is TGTGCCAGCAGCCAGCGGAGCTCCTACAATGAGCAGTTCTTC. The full variable domain, completed using reference TRBV14 and TRBJ2-1, is EAGVTQFPSHSVIEKGQTVTLRCDPISGHDNLYWYRRVMGKEIKFLLHFVKESKQDESGMPNNRFLAERTGGTYSTLKVQPAELEDSGVYFCASSQRSSYNEQFFGPGTRLTVL.